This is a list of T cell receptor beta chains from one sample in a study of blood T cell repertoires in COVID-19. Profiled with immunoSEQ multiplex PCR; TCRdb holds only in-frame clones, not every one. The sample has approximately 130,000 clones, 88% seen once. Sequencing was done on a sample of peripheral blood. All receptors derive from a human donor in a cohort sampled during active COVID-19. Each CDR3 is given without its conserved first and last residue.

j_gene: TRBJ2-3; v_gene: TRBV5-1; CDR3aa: ASSLASGKTDTQY
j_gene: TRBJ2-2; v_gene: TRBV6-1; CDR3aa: ASSEVADTGELF
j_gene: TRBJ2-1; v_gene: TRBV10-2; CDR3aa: ASSKGLAGSSYNEQF
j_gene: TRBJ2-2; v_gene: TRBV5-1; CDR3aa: ASSSLPPSGGAWGTGELF
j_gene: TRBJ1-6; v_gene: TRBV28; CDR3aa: ASSLRQPGGAYPGSPLH
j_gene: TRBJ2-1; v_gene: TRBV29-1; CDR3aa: SSSLVHNEQF
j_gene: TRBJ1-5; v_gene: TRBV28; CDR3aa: ASSLGTGGGFDQPQH
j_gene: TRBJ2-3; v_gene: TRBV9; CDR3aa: ASSAPAGTDTQY
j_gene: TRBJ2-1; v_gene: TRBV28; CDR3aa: ASSLWFQGSLAGGNEQF
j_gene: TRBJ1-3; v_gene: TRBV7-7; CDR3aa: ASSVDGSSGNTIY
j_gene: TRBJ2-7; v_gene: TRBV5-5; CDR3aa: ASSLVAAYEQY
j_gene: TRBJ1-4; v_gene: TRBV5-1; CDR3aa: ASSLDVRVWEKLF
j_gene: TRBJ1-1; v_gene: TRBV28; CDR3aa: ASSGSNTEAF
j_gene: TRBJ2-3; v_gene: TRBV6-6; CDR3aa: ASSYRTGFADTQY
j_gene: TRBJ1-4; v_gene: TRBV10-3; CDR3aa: AISELGAANEKLF
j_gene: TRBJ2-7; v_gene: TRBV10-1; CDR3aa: ASSIDRAHSYEQY
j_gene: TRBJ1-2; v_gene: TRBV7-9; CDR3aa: ASSLGVSGYGYT
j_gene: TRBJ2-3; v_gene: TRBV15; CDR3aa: ATSEFLQRGEDTQY
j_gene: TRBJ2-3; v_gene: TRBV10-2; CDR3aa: ASTTSGVTDTQY
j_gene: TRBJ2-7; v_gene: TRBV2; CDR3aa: ASSASRDSHFSYEQY
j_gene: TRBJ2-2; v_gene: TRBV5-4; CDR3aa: ASSALPGTSGAGELF